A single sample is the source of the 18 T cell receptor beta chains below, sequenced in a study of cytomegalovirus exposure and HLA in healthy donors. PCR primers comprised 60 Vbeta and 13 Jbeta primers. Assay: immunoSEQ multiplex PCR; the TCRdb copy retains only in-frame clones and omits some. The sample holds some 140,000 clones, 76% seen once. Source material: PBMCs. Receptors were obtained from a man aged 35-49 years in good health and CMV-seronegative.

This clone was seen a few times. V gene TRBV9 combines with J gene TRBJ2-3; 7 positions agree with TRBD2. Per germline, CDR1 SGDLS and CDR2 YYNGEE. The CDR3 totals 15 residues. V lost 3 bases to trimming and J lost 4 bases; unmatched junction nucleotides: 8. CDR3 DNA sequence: TGTGCCAGCAGCGCCTCCGGGACTAACGCAGATACGCAGTATTTT. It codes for CASSASGTNADTQYF.

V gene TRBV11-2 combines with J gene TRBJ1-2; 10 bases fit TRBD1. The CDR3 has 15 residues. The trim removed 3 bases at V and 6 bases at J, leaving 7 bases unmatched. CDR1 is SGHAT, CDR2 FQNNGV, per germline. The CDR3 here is CASSFAGQGEHGYTF. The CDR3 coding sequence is TGTGCCAGCAGCTTCGCCGGACAGGGGGAACATGGCTACACCTTC.

The CDR3 nucleotides are TGTGCCAGCAGCCCTCCTGGGACAGTGACTGAAGCTTTCTTT. Its translation is CASSPPGTVTEAFF. This chain uses TRBV7-8 with TRBJ1-1; the match to TRBD1 covers 7 bases. The V gene's germline CDR1 is SGHVS and CDR2 FQNEAQ. Germline trimming cut 5 bases from V and 5 bases from J; bases unmatched to any gene: 8. The length of the CDR3 is 14 residues. The variable domain in full, completed from reference TRBV7-8 and TRBJ1-1, reads GAGVSQSPRYKVAKRGQDVALRCDPISGHVSLFWYQQALGQGPEFLTYFQNEAQLDKSGLPSDRFFAERPEGSVSTLKIQRTQQEDSAVYLCASSPPGTVTEAFFGQGTRLTVV.

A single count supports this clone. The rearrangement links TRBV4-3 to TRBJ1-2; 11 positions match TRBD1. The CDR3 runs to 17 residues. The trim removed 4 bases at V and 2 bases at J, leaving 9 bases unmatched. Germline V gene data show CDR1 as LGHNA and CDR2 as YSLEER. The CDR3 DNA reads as TGCGCCAGCAGCCCCGGGACAGGGGGAGGTAGGAACTATGGCTACACCTTC. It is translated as CASSPGTGGGRNYGYTF.

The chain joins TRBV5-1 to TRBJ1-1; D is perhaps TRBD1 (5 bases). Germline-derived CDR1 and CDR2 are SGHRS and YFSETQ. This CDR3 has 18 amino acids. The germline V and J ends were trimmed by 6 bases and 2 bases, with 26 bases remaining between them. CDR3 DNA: TGCGCCAGCACCTCCTCATACCGGGACTCACGACCAAACACTGAAGCTTTCTTT. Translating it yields CASTSSYRDSRPNTEAFF.

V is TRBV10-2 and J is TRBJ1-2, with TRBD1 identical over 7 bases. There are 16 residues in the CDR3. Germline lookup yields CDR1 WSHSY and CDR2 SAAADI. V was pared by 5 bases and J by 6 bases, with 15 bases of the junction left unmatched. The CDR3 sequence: CASSSDRVTYADGYTF. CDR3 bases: TGCGCCAGCAGTTCTGACAGGGTGACGTATGCGGATGGCTACACCTTC.

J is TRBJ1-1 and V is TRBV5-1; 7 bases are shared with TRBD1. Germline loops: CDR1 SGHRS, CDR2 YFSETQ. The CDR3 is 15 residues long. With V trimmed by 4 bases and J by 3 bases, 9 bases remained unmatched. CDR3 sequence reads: CASSLGTVPHTEAFF. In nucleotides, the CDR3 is TGCGCCAGCAGCCTCGGGACAGTCCCCCACACTGAAGCTTTCTTT.

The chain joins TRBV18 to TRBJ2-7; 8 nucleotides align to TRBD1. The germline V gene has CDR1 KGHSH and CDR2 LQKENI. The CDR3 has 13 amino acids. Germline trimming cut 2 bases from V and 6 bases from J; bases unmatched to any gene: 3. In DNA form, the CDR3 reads TGTGCCAGCTCACCAGGGACAGGACGCGAGCAGTACTTC. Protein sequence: CASSPGTGREQYF.

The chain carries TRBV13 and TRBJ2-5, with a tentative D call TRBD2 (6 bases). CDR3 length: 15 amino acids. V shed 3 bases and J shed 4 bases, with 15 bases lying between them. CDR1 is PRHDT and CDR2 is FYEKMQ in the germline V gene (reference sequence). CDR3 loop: CASSFNGGVGETQYF. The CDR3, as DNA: TGTGCCAGCAGCTTCAATGGCGGGGTCGGAGAGACCCAGTACTTC.

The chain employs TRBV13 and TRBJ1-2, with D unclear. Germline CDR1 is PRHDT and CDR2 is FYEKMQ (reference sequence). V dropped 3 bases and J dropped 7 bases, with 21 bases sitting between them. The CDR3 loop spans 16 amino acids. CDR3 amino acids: CASSFPFLETARGYTF. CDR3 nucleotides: TGTGCCAGCAGCTTCCCCTTCCTAGAAACCGCTCGTGGCTACACCTTC.

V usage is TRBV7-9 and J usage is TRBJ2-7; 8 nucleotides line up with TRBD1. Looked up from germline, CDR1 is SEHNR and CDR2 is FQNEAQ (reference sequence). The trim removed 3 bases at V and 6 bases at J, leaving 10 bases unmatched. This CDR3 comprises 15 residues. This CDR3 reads CASSFMYRGRSEQYF. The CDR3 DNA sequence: TGTGCCAGCAGCTTTATGTACAGGGGGAGAAGCGAGCAGTACTTC.

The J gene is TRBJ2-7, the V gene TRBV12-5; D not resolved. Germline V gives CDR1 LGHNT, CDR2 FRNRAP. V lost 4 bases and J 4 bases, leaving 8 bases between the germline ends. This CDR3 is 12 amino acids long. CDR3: CASGSTQYEQYF. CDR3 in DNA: TGTGCTAGTGGTTCCACCCAGTACGAGCAGTACTTC.

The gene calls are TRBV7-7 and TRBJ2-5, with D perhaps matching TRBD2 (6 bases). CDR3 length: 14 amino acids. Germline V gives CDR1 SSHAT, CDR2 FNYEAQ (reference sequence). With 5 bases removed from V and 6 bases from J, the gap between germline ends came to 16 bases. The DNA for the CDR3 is TGTGCCAGCAGCCCCGCCGGGAGAATGCAGACCCAGTACTTC. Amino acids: CASSPAGRMQTQYF.

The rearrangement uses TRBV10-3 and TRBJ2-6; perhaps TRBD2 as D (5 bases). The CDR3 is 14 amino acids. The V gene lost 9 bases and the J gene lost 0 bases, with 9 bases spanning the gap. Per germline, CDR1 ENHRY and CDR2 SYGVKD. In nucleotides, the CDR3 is TGTGCCATAACCGGGAACTCTGGGGCCAACGTCCTGACTTTC. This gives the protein CAITGNSGANVLTF.

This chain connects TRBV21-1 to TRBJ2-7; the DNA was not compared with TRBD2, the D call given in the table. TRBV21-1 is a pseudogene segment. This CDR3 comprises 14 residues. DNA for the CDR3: TGTGCCAGCCGCCGGAGCGGGAGTTCGTACGAGCAGTACTTC. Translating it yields CASRRSGSSYEQYF.

This CDR3 is CASSLGVPGLAGTTDTQYF. The DNA for the CDR3 is TGTGCCAGCAGCTTGGGGGTCCCGGGACTAGCGGGAACGACAGATACGCAGTATTTT. V gene TRBV5-4 combines with J gene TRBJ2-3, with TRBD2 identical over 13 bases. CDR1 is SGHNT, CDR2 YYREEE, per germline (reference sequence). The CDR3 is 19 amino acids. The trim removed 0 bases at V and 3 bases at J, leaving 10 bases unmatched.

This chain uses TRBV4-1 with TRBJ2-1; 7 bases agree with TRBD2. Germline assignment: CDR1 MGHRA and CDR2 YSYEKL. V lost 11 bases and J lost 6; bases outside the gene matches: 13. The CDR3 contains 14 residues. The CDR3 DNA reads TGCGCCGTGTCGGGGTGGGAGGGGCTCAATGAGCAGTTCTTC. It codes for CAVSGWEGLNEQFF.

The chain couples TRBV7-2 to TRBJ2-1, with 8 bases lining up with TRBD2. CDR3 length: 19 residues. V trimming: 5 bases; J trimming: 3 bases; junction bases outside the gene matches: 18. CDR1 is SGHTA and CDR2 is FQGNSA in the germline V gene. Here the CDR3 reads CASSHSGDGAGSNYNEQFF. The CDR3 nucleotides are TGTGCCAGCAGCCATAGCGGGGACGGGGCTGGGTCCAACTACAATGAGCAGTTCTTC.